This T cell receptor (beta chain) emerged from a study of blood T cell repertoires in COVID-19. Data came from immunoSEQ multiplex PCR; TCRdb stores just in-frame clones and leaves some out. The profile shows about 330,000 clones, 65% to 85% of them singletons. Germline V gene lookup returns CDR1 MNHEY and CDR2 SMNVEV (reference sequence). Trimming removed 6 bases from V and 6 bases from J; junction bases left unmatched: 1. The CDR3 consists of 12 residues. V gene TRBV27 combines with J gene TRBJ2-1, with 8 bases fitting TRBD2. Sequencing used peripheral blood. This receptor was identified in a woman aged 50 to 60 with acute or convalescent COVID-19. CDR3 protein: CASSGRANEQFF. The CDR3 nucleotides read TGTGCCAGCAGCGGGAGGGCCAATGAGCAGTTCTTC.